This is a list of T cell receptor beta chains from one sample in a study of shared clonotypes between healthy human individuals. Generated by immunoSEQ multiplex PCR, the TCRdb table keeps only in-frame clones and is missing some. This sample yields around 1.9 million clones, of which just over 90% are seen a single time; more than 1.5% belongs to the top ten. The sample comprised naive CD8+ T cells from PBMCs. The receptors derive from a young man in good health. Some clones in this sample may be carry-over from other donors' samples. Both conserved end residues are part of each CDR3. A D gene is named only where the DNA matches it firmly. Expanded clones are given a class, and other clones once, few, many or no size at all.

J: TRBJ2-6; V: TRBV5-1; size: -; D: -; CDR3: CASSLSALSSGANVLTF; DNA: TGCGCCAGCAGCTTATCGGCGCTTTCCTCTGGGGCCAACGTCCTGACTTTC
J: TRBJ1-2; V: TRBV9; size: -; D: -; CDR3: CASSAASIYAPPSGYTF; DNA: TGTGCCAGCAGCGCGGCCTCAATCTACGCTCCACCATCGGGCTACACCTTC
J: TRBJ2-2; V: TRBV5-1; size: -; D: TRBD2; CDR3: CASSLQRDNTGELFF; DNA: TGCGCCAGCAGCTTGCAGCGGGATAACACCGGGGAGCTGTTTTTT
J: TRBJ2-3; V: TRBV4-1; size: once; D: TRBD1; CDR3: CASSQEGQGSGNTQYF; DNA: TGCGCCAGCAGCCAAGAAGGACAGGGGTCTGGTAATACGCAGTATTTT
J: TRBJ1-2; V: TRBV6-5; size: -; D: -; CDR3: CASGTVYGYTF; DNA: TGTGCCAGCGGGACGGTCTATGGCTACACCTTC
J: TRBJ2-2; V: TRBV18; size: -; D: -; CDR3: CASSPGWELRTGELFF; DNA: TGTGCCAGCTCACCGGGCTGGGAACTACGGACCGGGGAGCTGTTTTTT
J: TRBJ2-5; V: TRBV4-1; size: -; D: -; CDR3: CASSQVSLGGRQETQYF; DNA: TGCGCCAGCAGCCAAGTTAGTTTGGGAGGCCGACAAGAGACCCAGTACTTC
J: TRBJ2-2; V: TRBV29-1; size: -; D: -; CDR3: CSVARGTGELFF; DNA: TGCAGCGTTGCAAGGGGAACCGGGGAGCTGTTTTTT
J: TRBJ2-7; V: TRBV7-7; size: -; D: -; CDR3: CASSLVLSPGQRANYEQYF; DNA: TGTGCCAGCAGCTTAGTTCTATCCCCTGGGCAGCGTGCAAACTACGAGCAGTACTTC
J: TRBJ1-2; V: TRBV5-6; size: -; D: -; CDR3: CASSPAGVGRGYTF; DNA: TGTGCCAGCAGCCCGGCCGGGGTTGGAAGAGGCTACACCTTC
J: TRBJ1-6; V: TRBV30; size: -; D: -; CDR3: CAWRPYNSPLHF; DNA: TGTGCCTGGAGGCCCTATAATTCACCCCTCCACTTT
J: TRBJ2-2; V: TRBV10-3; size: -; D: -; CDR3: CAASQSEGGPAGELFF; DNA: TGTGCCGCGTCACAATCTGAAGGAGGGCCAGCCGGGGAGCTGTTTTTT
J: TRBJ2-7; V: TRBV27; size: -; D: TRBD2; CDR3: CASSPRAGLSYEQYF; DNA: TGTGCCAGCAGTCCGAGAGCGGGATTGTCCTACGAGCAGTACTTC
J: TRBJ2-7; V: TRBV5-1; size: -; D: -; CDR3: CASSFKGYEQYF; DNA: TGCGCCAGCAGCTTCAAGGGCTACGAGCAGTACTTC
J: TRBJ1-1; V: TRBV6-5; size: once; D: -; CDR3: CASSPGTNSEAFF; DNA: TGTGCCTCTTCCCCGGGGACGAATTCTGAAGCTTTCTTT
J: TRBJ2-7; V: TRBV27; size: -; D: TRBD2; CDR3: CASSLTSGFEQYF; DNA: TGTGCCAGCAGTTTAACTAGCGGCTTTGAGCAGTACTTC
J: TRBJ2-1; V: TRBV6-6; size: -; D: -; CDR3: CASSHTGQTSYNEQFF; DNA: TGTGCCAGCAGTCATACAGGGCAGACAAGCTACAATGAGCAGTTCTTC
J: TRBJ1-4; V: TRBV9; size: -; D: -; CDR3: CASSAVDRGEKLFF; DNA: TGTGCCAGCAGCGCCGTGGACAGAGGTGAAAAACTGTTTTTT
J: TRBJ2-5; V: TRBV4-1; size: -; D: TRBD1; CDR3: CASSSNYPGQGMQETQYF; DNA: TGCGCCAGCAGCAGCAACTATCCGGGACAGGGAATGCAAGAGACCCAGTACTTC
J: TRBJ2-7; V: TRBV5-6; size: -; D: TRBD1; CDR3: CASSPGTGTYEQYF; DNA: TGTGCCAGCAGCCCCGGGACAGGGACATACGAGCAGTACTTC
J: TRBJ1-2; V: TRBV28; size: -; D: TRBD1; CDR3: CASSPVRDRGPGYGYTF; DNA: TGTGCCAGCAGTCCCGTCCGGGACAGGGGGCCTGGCTATGGCTACACCTTC
J: TRBJ2-1; V: TRBV11-1; size: -; D: -; CDR3: CASAQRGTMAGNEQFF; DNA: TGTGCCAGCGCACAACGCGGGACCATGGCGGGGAATGAGCAGTTCTTC
J: TRBJ2-7; V: TRBV11-2; size: -; D: -; CDR3: CASSLIAYEQYF; DNA: TGTGCCAGCAGCTTAATCGCCTACGAGCAGTACTTC
J: TRBJ1-3; V: TRBV7-9; size: -; D: -; CDR3: CASSSRAEWNTIYF; DNA: TGTGCCAGCAGCTCTAGGGCCGAATGGAACACCATATATTTT
J: TRBJ2-7; V: TRBV4-1; size: few; D: TRBD1; CDR3: CASSQTGTYEQYF; DNA: TGCGCCAGCAGCCAGACAGGGACCTACGAGCAGTACTTC
J: TRBJ2-7; V: TRBV6-5; size: -; D: TRBD1; CDR3: CASSYGTVYSEQYF; DNA: TGTGCCAGCAGTTACGGGACAGTGTATTCCGAGCAGTACTTC
J: TRBJ2-7; V: TRBV25-1; size: -; D: -; CDR3: CASINQGNEQYF; DNA: TGTGCCAGCATAAATCAGGGGAACGAGCAGTACTTC
J: TRBJ2-2; V: TRBV4-1; size: -; D: -; CDR3: CASSPRSNTGELFF; DNA: TGCGCCAGCAGCCCACGGTCTAACACCGGGGAGCTGTTTTTT
J: TRBJ2-1; V: TRBV2; size: -; D: -; CDR3: CASSDPRASSSYNEQFF; DNA: TGTGCCAGCAGCGACCCACGGGCGTCGAGCTCCTACAATGAGCAGTTCTTC
J: TRBJ2-7; V: TRBV15; size: -; D: TRBD1; CDR3: CATSGRDSSSYEQYF; DNA: TGTGCCACCAGCGGCCGGGACAGTAGCTCCTACGAGCAGTACTTC
J: TRBJ2-7; V: TRBV27; size: -; D: -; CDR3: CASSLSYRREQYF; DNA: TGTGCCAGCAGTTTATCTTATCGGAGGGAGCAGTACTTC
J: TRBJ2-6; V: TRBV4-3; size: -; D: -; CDR3: CASSQAGPSGGWGSGANVLTF; DNA: TGCGCCAGCAGCCAAGCGGGGCCCTCAGGAGGGTGGGGCTCTGGGGCCAACGTCCTGACTTTC
J: TRBJ1-1; V: TRBV5-5; size: -; D: -; CDR3: CASSLEHSHHTEAFF; DNA: TGTGCCAGCAGCTTGGAACACAGTCATCACACTGAAGCTTTCTTT
J: TRBJ2-3; V: TRBV7-2; size: -; D: TRBD2; CDR3: CASSLRVRRSGREADTQYF; DNA: TGTGCCAGCAGCTTAAGGGTGCGGCGTAGCGGGAGGGAGGCAGATACGCAGTATTTT
J: TRBJ2-7; V: TRBV19; size: -; D: TRBD1; CDR3: CASSIEETGARNEQYF; DNA: TGTGCCAGTAGTATAGAAGAGACAGGGGCCCGAAACGAGCAGTACTTC
J: TRBJ1-2; V: TRBV5-1; size: -; D: TRBD1; CDR3: CASSADRGVIYGYTF; DNA: TGCGCCAGCAGCGCGGACAGGGGGGTCATCTATGGCTACACCTTC
J: TRBJ1-2; V: TRBV27; size: -; D: -; CDR3: CASSLNPGRTGYTF; DNA: TGTGCCAGCAGTTTAAACCCGGGAAGAACAGGCTACACCTTC
J: TRBJ1-1; V: TRBV7-9; size: -; D: TRBD1; CDR3: CASSHGQGREAFF; DNA: TGTGCCAGCAGCCACGGACAGGGCCGTGAAGCTTTCTTT
J: TRBJ1-5; V: TRBV19; size: -; D: TRBD1; CDR3: CASSKTGERGNQPQHF; DNA: TGTGCCAGTAGTAAAACAGGGGAGAGGGGCAATCAGCCCCAGCATTTT
J: TRBJ2-6; V: TRBV9; size: -; D: TRBD1; CDR3: CASSVVGQGFGANVLTF; DNA: TGTGCCAGCAGCGTAGTGGGACAGGGATTTGGGGCCAACGTCCTGACTTTC
J: TRBJ2-7; V: TRBV4-2; size: -; D: -; CDR3: CASSHPPSEQYF; DNA: TGTGCCAGCAGCCACCCCCCCTCCGAGCAGTACTTC
J: TRBJ2-3; V: TRBV19; size: -; D: TRBD1; CDR3: CASSIKLTGVGDTQYF; DNA: TGTGCCAGTAGTATAAAACTGACAGGGGTTGGAGATACGCAGTATTTT
J: TRBJ2-1; V: TRBV6-5; size: -; D: TRBD2; CDR3: CASSYSISGSGEQFF; DNA: TGTGCCAGCAGTTACTCGATTAGCGGGAGTGGTGAGCAGTTCTTC
J: TRBJ2-7; V: TRBV9; size: few; D: TRBD1; CDR3: CASSVGDRGYEQYF; DNA: TGTGCCAGCAGCGTAGGGGACAGGGGGTACGAGCAGTACTTC
J: TRBJ2-7; V: TRBV4-1; size: -; D: TRBD2; CDR3: CASSPNSGRVYHEQYF; DNA: TGCGCCAGCAGCCCAAATAGCGGGAGGGTTTACCACGAGCAGTACTTC
J: TRBJ2-5; V: TRBV27; size: -; D: TRBD1; CDR3: CASSPRTGSRETQYF; DNA: TGTGCCAGCAGTCCCCGGACAGGGTCGAGAGAGACCCAGTACTTC
J: TRBJ2-1; V: TRBV11-3; size: -; D: -; CDR3: CASSLGRGNEQFF; DNA: TGTGCCAGCAGCTTAGGCAGGGGAAATGAGCAGTTCTTC
J: TRBJ1-3; V: TRBV29-1; size: -; D: TRBD1; CDR3: CSVGQGYSGNTIYF; DNA: TGCAGCGTTGGACAGGGCTACTCTGGAAACACCATATATTTT
J: TRBJ2-5; V: TRBV7-9; size: -; D: -; CDR3: CASSRPVIAEETQYF; DNA: TGTGCCAGCAGCCGACCCGTTATAGCCGAAGAGACCCAGTACTTC
J: TRBJ1-2; V: TRBV7-9; size: -; D: -; CDR3: CASSFSTGWYGYTF; DNA: TGTGCCAGCAGCTTTTCTACAGGATGGTATGGCTACACCTTC
J: TRBJ2-5; V: TRBV7-2; size: -; D: TRBD2; CDR3: CASSLGRGGRAGETQYF; DNA: TGTGCCAGCAGCTTAGGCCGGGGCGGGAGGGCCGGAGAGACCCAGTACTTC
J: TRBJ2-1; V: TRBV25-1; size: -; D: -; CDR3: CASSWGSGNEQFF; DNA: TGTGCCAGCAGTTGGGGATCCGGCAATGAGCAGTTCTTC
J: TRBJ2-2; V: TRBV5-4; size: -; D: -; CDR3: CASSATGSELPGELFF; DNA: TGTGCCAGCAGCGCGACGGGGTCGGAACTCCCGGGGGAGCTGTTTTTT
J: TRBJ2-7; V: TRBV19; size: once; D: TRBD2; CDR3: CASSMVSGASNEQYF; DNA: TGTGCCAGTAGTATGGTCAGCGGGGCCAGCAACGAGCAGTACTTC